Below, 26 T cell receptor beta chains from the same sample are listed, as sequenced in a study of cytomegalovirus exposure and HLA in healthy donors. In the PCR, 60 Vbeta and 13 Jbeta primers were used. Sequenced by immunoSEQ multiplex PCR; TCRdb stores in-frame clones only, minus some. The table records about 200,000 clones, 70% to 90% of them present only once. What was sequenced was PBMCs. These receptors all come from a woman between 45 and 60 years old in good health and CMV-seronegative.

Regarding this clone: At one of its ends the junction is not consistent with the germline gene, which may arise from a read error. V usage is TRBV7-2 and J usage is TRBJ2-7; possibly TRBD2 for D (6 bases). The CDR3 loop spans 14 amino acids. Germline-derived CDR1 and CDR2 are SGHTA and FQGNSA. The CDR3 loop is CASSLGGGPEGQYF. In DNA, the CDR3 is TGTGCCAGCAGCTTGGGGGGTGGTCCGGAGGGGCAGTACTTT.

The V call is TRBV4-1, the J call TRBJ1-2; unclear D gene. The length of the CDR3 is 17 residues. V gave up 1 base and J gave up 1 base, with 16 bases separating them. The germline V gene has CDR1 MGHRA and CDR2 YSYEKL. CDR3 coding DNA: TGCGCCAGCAGCCAAGTCCCCACCGGACTGGTTAACTATGGCTACACCTTC. Its translation is CASSQVPTGLVNYGYTF.

This chain uses TRBV7-2 with TRBJ1-4; 7 bases are a match to TRBD1. Germline lookup yields CDR1 SGHTA and CDR2 FQGNSA. V shed 5 bases and J 7 bases; nucleotides not matched to a gene: 10. The CDR3 has 15 amino acids. CDR3 sequence reads: CASSPDRVRIEKLFF. For the CDR3, the DNA is TGTGCCAGCAGCCCCGACAGGGTTAGGATTGAAAAACTGTTTTTT.

The chain links TRBV11-2 to TRBJ2-5; unclear D gene. Judging by the DNA end, TRBJ2-7 fits better; the J call may be wrong. Germline CDR1 is SGHAT and CDR2 is FQNNGV. This CDR3 comprises 11 residues. Here the CDR3 reads CASSLAYEQYF. CDR3 in DNA: TGTGCCAGCAGCTTAGCCTACGAGCAGTACTTC.

The chain employs TRBV7-2 and TRBJ1-5, with 8 bases that match TRBD1. V lost 5 bases, J lost 0 bases, and 6 bases stayed unmatched. CDR3 size: 16 residues. Germline lookup yields CDR1 SGHTA and CDR2 FQGNSA. Written as DNA, the CDR3 is TGTGCCAGCAGCCAGAGACAGGGGAATAGCAATCAGCCCCAGCATTTT. It yields the protein CASSQRQGNSNQPQHF.

J is TRBJ2-1 and V is TRBV15, with 11 bases aligning to TRBD2. Germline V lookup: CDR1 LNHNV, CDR2 YYDKDF (reference sequence). The junction had 6 bases not matched to a gene; V was cut back by 3 bases and J by 2 bases. CDR3 length equals 17 residues. The CDR3 region has the DNA TGTGCCACCAGCAGGGACGGGACTAGCGGTGCCTACAATGAGCAGTTCTTC. It translates to CATSRDGTSGAYNEQFF.

This chain links TRBV27 with TRBJ2-1; 11 nucleotides align to TRBD1. The J segment lost 10 bases and the V segment lost 3 bases, leaving 8 bases of the junction unmatched. From germline, CDR1 is MNHEY and CDR2 SMNVEV (reference sequence). This CDR3 spans 15 amino acids. Here the CDR3 DNA reads TGTGCCAGCAGTTTTCCGGGACAGGGGGTAAGGGAGCAGTTCTTC. Translation: CASSFPGQGVREQFF.

Regarding this clone: This CDR3 fails to terminate in the conserved phenylalanine or tryptophan, so it likely reflects a read error. The limits of the CDR3 on the DNA are not certain, so only TCRdb's listed CDR3 is given. The rearrangement links TRBV6-1 to TRBJ2-3; the D segment call TRBD1 is taken from the table without a DNA check. Germline V CDR1 and CDR2: MNHNS, SASEGT. A total of 18 residues make up the CDR3, ends included. The CDR3 here is CASSEALWDRRKRYAVFS.

The gene calls are TRBV7-2 and TRBJ1-2; TRBD1 agrees at 7 bases. The CDR3 covers 14 residues. Trimming removed 5 bases from V and 2 bases from J; junction bases left unmatched: 5. CDR1 and CDR2 (germline): SGHTA, FQGNSA. The DNA for the CDR3 is TGTGCCAGCAGCCGGGACAGACAAAACTATGGCTACACCTTC. It yields the protein CASSRDRQNYGYTF.

The rearrangement links TRBV21-1 to TRBJ2-3; the table's D call, TRBD1, was not checked against the DNA. TRBV21-1 constitutes a pseudogene. The CDR3 covers 18 residues. The CDR3 DNA follows: TGTGCCAGCAGCCCCAAGGAGAGGGGGAAGACGGTTACAGATACGCAGTATTTT. This gives the protein CASSPKERGKTVTDTQYF.

The V gene is TRBV5-1, the J gene TRBJ2-3; 11 nucleotides line up with TRBD2. The ends lost 0 bases at V and 0 bases at J; junction bases unmatched: 3. Germline V gene data show CDR1 as SGHRS and CDR2 as YFSETQ. The CDR3 loop spans 17 amino acids. CDR3 region: CASSLGRTSGSTDTQYF. CDR3 in DNA: TGCGCCAGCAGCTTGGGAAGGACTAGCGGGAGCACAGATACGCAGTATTTT.

This rearrangement joins TRBV10-1 to TRBJ2-1; 9 bases are shared with TRBD1. From germline, CDR1 is WNHNN and CDR2 SYGVQD (reference sequence). This CDR3 contains 15 residues. The junction had 5 bases not matched to a gene; V was cut back by 0 bases and J by 8 bases. CDR3 region: CASSESGTGYHEQFF. CDR3 sequence (DNA): TGCGCCAGCAGTGAGTCTGGGACAGGGTACCATGAGCAGTTCTTC.

V gene TRBV27 combines with J gene TRBJ1-2; 7 bases match TRBD1. CDR3 length: 16 residues. V shed 5 bases and J 8 bases; nucleotides not matched to a gene: 17. Germline V gene data show CDR1 as MNHEY and CDR2 as SMNVEV (reference sequence). The CDR3 spells CASSIHSGQIFGGYTF. DNA of the CDR3: TGTGCCAGCAGTATCCACTCGGGACAGATCTTCGGAGGCTACACCTTC.

V and J are TRBV7-2 and TRBJ2-5, with 8 bases that match TRBD2. This CDR3 has 12 residues. Trimming cost V 3 bases and J 9 bases; bases outside gene matches: 3. Germline V CDR1 and CDR2: SGHTA, FQGNSA. In DNA, the CDR3 is TGTGCCAGCAGCTTCGGGGGGGGGCCCCAGTACTTC. Protein: CASSFGGGPQYF.

This rearrangement joins TRBV5-1 to TRBJ2-2; 7 bases are a match to TRBD1. This CDR3 has 16 residues. Germline CDR1 reads SGHRS; CDR2 reads YFSETQ. V trimming: 0 bases; J trimming: 2 bases; junction bases outside the gene matches: 4. The CDR3 reads CASSLAGTVNTGELFF. For the CDR3, the DNA is TGCGCCAGCAGCTTGGCCGGGACAGTAAACACCGGGGAGCTGTTTTTT.

The chain links TRBV6-6 to TRBJ1-5, with TRBD1 matching over 7 bases. CDR1 is MNHNY, CDR2 SVGAGI, per germline (reference sequence). V dropped 0 bases and J dropped 3; count of bases not matched to a gene: 2. This CDR3 is built from 15 residues. In DNA form, the CDR3 reads TGTGCCAGCAGTTACTCAGGGGGCTACAATCAGCCCCAGCATTTT. It encodes CASSYSGGYNQPQHF.

V and J are TRBV4-3 and TRBJ1-2; D uncertain. V was clipped by 0 bases and J by 5 bases, with 7 bases between them. This CDR3 is built from 13 residues. Looked up from germline, CDR1 is LGHNA and CDR2 is YSLEER. DNA for the CDR3: TGCGCCAGCAGCCAAGATACTCGTTATGGCTACACCTTC. Translating gives CASSQDTRYGYTF.

The chain employs TRBV7-9 and TRBJ2-1; 9 bases agree with TRBD1. From germline, CDR1 is SEHNR and CDR2 FQNEAQ (reference sequence). V gave up 5 bases and J gave up 2 bases; unmatched junction bases: 7. The CDR3 extends over 16 amino acids. CDR3 coding DNA: TGTGCCAGCAGCGCGTTGACAGGGGGGGCCTACAATGAGCAGTTCTTC. Translating gives CASSALTGGAYNEQFF. Full variable domain (remainder filled in from reference TRBV7-9 and TRBJ2-1): DTGVSQNPRHKITKRGQNVTFRCDPISEHNRLYWYRQTLGQGPEFLTYFQNEAQLEKSRLLSDRFSAERPKGSFSTLEIQRTEQGDSAMYLCASSALTGGAYNEQFFGPGTRLTVL.

J is TRBJ1-2 and V is TRBV7-9; D uncertain. Germline V gives CDR1 SEHNR, CDR2 FQNEAQ (reference sequence). Trimming cost V 2 bases and J 5 bases, with 15 bases left between them. This CDR3 comprises 15 residues. This CDR3 reads CASSLITEAPYGYTF. In nucleotides, the CDR3 is TGTGCCAGCAGCTTAATAACAGAAGCTCCTTATGGCTACACCTTC.

This rearrangement joins TRBV19 to TRBJ2-7; TRBD1 matches 10 bases. The CDR3 consists of 14 residues. Losses at the gene ends were 3 bases for V and 3 bases for J; bases not matched to a gene: 2. Per the germline V gene, CDR1 is LNHDA and CDR2 is SQIVND (reference sequence). The CDR3, as DNA: TGTGCCAGTAGTATGGGGACAGGGGACTACGAGCAGTACTTC. Encoded protein: CASSMGTGDYEQYF. Complete variable domain (other parts from reference TRBV19 and TRBJ2-7): DGGITQSPKYLFRKEGQNVTLSCEQNLNHDAMYWYRQDPGQGLRLIYYSQIVNDFQKGDIAEGYSVSREKKESFPLTVTSAQKNPTAFYLCASSMGTGDYEQYFGPGTRLTVT.

This chain joins TRBV9 and TRBJ2-7; D is possibly TRBD2 (5 bases). The V end lost 4 bases, the J end lost 7 bases, and 15 bases lay between the germline ends. Germline V lookup: CDR1 SGDLS, CDR2 YYNGEE. The CDR3 has 13 amino acids. The CDR3 loop is CASSPLRRGEQYF. DNA of the CDR3: TGTGCCAGCAGCCCACTTCGGAGAGGGGAGCAGTACTTC.

The chain uses TRBV18 and TRBJ2-3, with a tentative D call TRBD2 (6 bases). This CDR3 region has 14 residues. Trimming pared 6 bases from V and 1 base from J, leaving 11 bases between. Per the germline V gene, CDR1 is KGHSH and CDR2 is LQKENI. The CDR3 DNA reads as TGTGCCAGCTCGCCTCGACTAGGCACAGATACGCAGTATTTT. It encodes CASSPRLGTDTQYF.

The CDR3 region is CASSLIPSGNTYNEQFF. In DNA, the CDR3 is TGCGCCAGCAGCTTGATACCTAGCGGTAATACGTACAATGAGCAGTTCTTC. The chain carries TRBV5-1 and TRBJ2-1; 7 positions agree with TRBD2. Germline values: CDR1 SGHRS, CDR2 YFSETQ. The CDR3 is 17 amino acids. After removal of 1 base from V and 4 bases from J, the junction contained 11 bases not matched to a gene.

CDR3 sequence: CASSSMRGTGVGNTIYF. The CDR3 nucleotides read TGTGCCAGCAGTTCCATGCGGGGGACAGGTGTTGGAAACACCATATATTTT. The rearrangement joins TRBV28 to TRBJ1-3, with 8 bases aligning to TRBD1. Germline assignment: CDR1 MDHEN and CDR2 SYDVKM. J was trimmed by 3 bases and V by 4 bases; bases with no gene match: 11. The CDR3 length is 17 residues. Supplemented by reference TRBV28 and TRBJ1-3, the full variable domain reads DVKVTQSSRYLVKRTGEKVFLECVQDMDHENMFWYRQDPGLGLRLIYFSYDVKMKEKGDIPEGYSVSREKKERFSLILESASTNQTSMYLCASSSMRGTGVGNTIYFGEGSWLTVV.

The J gene is TRBJ1-2, the V gene TRBV28, with TRBD1 matching over 8 bases. The CDR3 spans 13 residues. After removal of 2 bases from V and 8 bases from J, the junction contained 4 bases not matched to a gene. Germline V gives CDR1 MDHEN, CDR2 SYDVKM. CDR3 protein: CASSLQGARGYTF. CDR3 nucleotides: TGTGCCAGCAGTTTACAGGGGGCGCGGGGCTACACCTTC.

The chain uses TRBV18 and TRBJ1-1; 9 nucleotides agree with TRBD1. The CDR3 loop spans 14 amino acids. The junction had 5 bases not matched to a gene; V was cut back by 6 bases and J by 3 bases. CDR1 and CDR2 from the germline V gene are KGHSH and LQKENI. The CDR3 DNA reads as TGTGCCAGCTCCAAGACAGGGGGGTACACTGAAGCTTTCTTT. Translated, it gives CASSKTGGYTEAFF.